The rows below give T cell receptor beta chains drawn from one sample of a study of neurological immune-mediated disorders. TCRdb independently ran MiXCR on the 5' RACE reads; one entry per CDR3 protein. In the table there are some 66,000 distinct CDR3 sequences, 3.5% to 5.5% of which are singletons. The sample consisted of PBMCs. These receptor sequences come from a man aged 25 to 40 with multiple sclerosis. CDR3s include the opening cysteine and the closing phenylalanine or tryptophan. The order of the fields is J gene, V gene, clone size, D gene, CDR3 DNA, CDR3 protein. A D gene is named only where the DNA matches it firmly. Clone size is shown for a subset of rows, as once, few, many or a class of expanded clone.

j_gene: TRBJ1-1
v_gene: TRBV20-1
abundance: -
d_gene: -
CDR3nt: TGCAGTGCTAGGTGGTCGGAGAACACTGAAGCTTTCTTT
CDR3aa: CSARWSENTEAFF

j_gene: TRBJ1-5
v_gene: TRBV4-1
abundance: many
d_gene: -
CDR3nt: TGCGCCAGCAGCCAAGTAGGTCGCAATCAGCCCCAGCATTTT
CDR3aa: CASSQVGRNQPQHF

j_gene: TRBJ1-5
v_gene: TRBV12-3/TRBV12-4
abundance: many
d_gene: TRBD1
CDR3nt: TGTGCCAGCAGCCCGGGACAGGGATTTGGGGAGCCCCAGCATTTT
CDR3aa: CASSPGQGFGEPQHF

j_gene: TRBJ1-1
v_gene: TRBV5-1
abundance: many
d_gene: TRBD1
CDR3nt: TGCGCCAGCAGCCGCTATGGGACAGGGGCCACTGAAGCTTTCTTT
CDR3aa: CASSRYGTGATEAFF

j_gene: TRBJ2-2
v_gene: TRBV7-7
abundance: -
d_gene: -
CDR3nt: TGTGCCAGCGGGGGCGGGGACCACACCGGGGAGCTGTTTTTT
CDR3aa: CASGGGDHTGELFF

j_gene: TRBJ1-2
v_gene: TRBV10-3
abundance: many
d_gene: -
CDR3nt: TGTGCCATCAGTCCCTCGAACGGGGGGCGAATCTTC
CDR3aa: CAISPSNGGRIF

j_gene: TRBJ1-5
v_gene: TRBV2
abundance: many
d_gene: -
CDR3nt: TGTGCCAGCAGTGCAGGGATTAGGAATCAGCCCCAGCATTTT
CDR3aa: CASSAGIRNQPQHF

j_gene: TRBJ2-7
v_gene: TRBV6-1
abundance: many
d_gene: TRBD1
CDR3nt: TGTGCCAGCAGTGATACCGGACAGGCGTTATACGAGCAGTACTTC
CDR3aa: CASSDTGQALYEQYF

j_gene: TRBJ2-5
v_gene: TRBV11-2
abundance: many
d_gene: -
CDR3nt: TGTGCCAGCAGCCCCCGACAGGTCTCGGCCGGGGAGACCCAGTACTTC
CDR3aa: CASSPRQVSAGETQYF

j_gene: TRBJ1-2
v_gene: TRBV6-6
abundance: many
d_gene: -
CDR3nt: TGTGCCAGCAGTCCGGGCGTCACGGTGGGCTACACCTTC
CDR3aa: CASSPGVTVGYTF

j_gene: TRBJ2-7
v_gene: TRBV9
abundance: many
d_gene: -
CDR3nt: TGTGCCAGCAGCGTAGGTCGGGCCTCCTACGAGCAGTACTTC
CDR3aa: CASSVGRASYEQYF

j_gene: TRBJ1-1
v_gene: TRBV5-1
abundance: many
d_gene: TRBD1
CDR3nt: TGCGCCAGCAGACGACAGGGTGCCACTGAAGCTTTCTTT
CDR3aa: CASRRQGATEAFF

j_gene: TRBJ1-2
v_gene: TRBV7-8
abundance: many
d_gene: -
CDR3nt: TGTGCCAGCAGCCCATTCAACCGACAGGCACTGTATGGCTACACCTTC
CDR3aa: CASSPFNRQALYGYTF

j_gene: TRBJ2-1
v_gene: TRBV9
abundance: -
d_gene: TRBD2
CDR3nt: TGTGCCAGCAGCGTTAGCCCGACTAGCGGAGGGGGTCCAACCTACAATGAGCAGTTCTTC
CDR3aa: CASSVSPTSGGGPTYNEQFF

j_gene: TRBJ2-7
v_gene: TRBV6-1
abundance: many
d_gene: TRBD2
CDR3nt: TGTGCCAGCACCTTGAGGACTAGCGGGGGATACGAGCAGTACTTC
CDR3aa: CASTLRTSGGYEQYF

j_gene: TRBJ2-3
v_gene: TRBV4-2
abundance: many
d_gene: TRBD1
CDR3nt: TGTGCCAGCAGCCAAGCCTCCGGGACAGGGGTGTCAGATACGCAGTATTTT
CDR3aa: CASSQASGTGVSDTQYF